This T cell receptor beta chain stems from a study of Graves' ophthalmopathy and Graves' hyperthyroidism (dated by TCRdb to the late 2010s). Background for the entire study: Peripheral blood samples were taken at the time of initial diagnosis, before any treatment was given. The study used signatures of the TCR beta repertoire to tell Graves' ophthalmopathy apart from Graves' hyperthyroidism and to predict which patients would progress to ophthalmopathy. In total, some 140 blood samples were TCR-sequenced: under 45 ophthalmopathy, some 72 hyperthyroidism and some 17 hyperthyroidism-to-ophthalmopathy patients. To explore V-J signatures that separate ophthalmopathy from hyperthyroidism, a discovery set of about 100 patients was enrolled, consisting of 40 to 45 with ophthalmopathy and around 57 with stable hyperthyroidism. An independent validation cohort was composed of some 19 hyperthyroidism patients and around 16 patients who later progressed from hyperthyroidism to ophthalmopathy. In a handful of hyperthyroidism patients, the T-cell repertoires found in thyroid tissue were compared with those found in blood. Once sampling was done, hyperthyroidism patients were given methimazole at a starting dose of 30 mg daily, while ophthalmopathy patients were given high-dose intravenous methylprednisolone. Paper-wide results and their limitations: The 13-signature model separated ophthalmopathy from stable hyperthyroidism with approximately 85% sensitivity and approximately 83% specificity in cross-validation, and 80%/75% in the test set. In validation, the model predicted ophthalmopathy progression with 70.59% sensitivity and about 73% specificity; eleven to twelve predicted patients were CT-confirmed with GO in a median of approximately 6.2 months. Sample size was not predetermined statistically, and investigators were not blinded to group allocation. Most expanded thyroid clonotypes with frequency above 0.001 were also detected in blood, suggesting blood repertoires may reflect the thyroid immune response.

TCR beta CDR3 regions were amplified from RNA transcripts for repertoire sequencing. HTBI primers and the Qiagen OneStep RT-PCR kit were used in a first-round RT-PCR, which was followed by a second-round multiplex PCR, size selection and purification. The libraries underwent paired-end sequencing with 100 bp reads on an Illumina HiSeq2000. On the authors' methods: SOAPnuke was used for read processing, and reads with adapters, uncalled bases, a mean Phred below 15, or no exact constant-primer or identifier match were discarded. COPE v1.2.5 was used to merge high-quality paired reads. Clonotypes were defined as unique nucleotide sequences and were aligned to IMGT TRB V, D and J references using MiTCR v1.1. The analysis was limited to V-J combinations with a frequency above 0.0001, which together covered 99.2% of the repertoires. For each V-J combination, a TCR clonal expansion and chaos score was defined as the ratio of F50 clonal expansion to chaos observed in the TCRdist matrix. Welch's t-statistics and random forest were used to reduce the features to about 14 V-J combinations, which were then used as input to a naive Bayes classifier. Thyroid-blood repertoire similarity was quantified with the Morisita-Horn index. The public sequencing data were trimmed at Q25 with fastp and processed into clonotypes with MiXCR by TCRdb, which kept only in-frame beta chains. One record per CDR3 amino acid sequence lists the most common genes and DNA. These V and J calls are TCRdb output, not the study's own analysis. The sample table records about 58,000 distinct CDR3 sequences; roughly 47% of these occur just once. The biggest ten clones account for over 4% of the sample.

This clonotype has a count of ten or more. Its antigen is unknown. No much larger clone exists at a distance of one base, and base qualities are not known. Counted from cysteine to phenylalanine, this CDR3 has 12 amino acids. The read is trimmed to its CDR3 DNA, 36 bases read in frame from base 1. CDR1 DFQATT and CDR2 SNEGSKA are derived from the germline V gene (reference sequence). V is pared back by 3 bases and J by 8 bases, with 11 bases lying between the germline termini. Patients with ophthalmopathy had moderately to severely active disease, with a Clinical Activity Score of 3 or more, a NOSPECS grade of 4 or more, and a disease duration of less than 3 months. Anyone with other autoimmune diseases, uncontrolled infections, pregnancy or lactation was excluded from the study. Clinical symptoms, serum thyroxine, TRAb, thyroid ultrasound and orbital computed tomography formed the basis of the diagnosis. Ficoll-Paque density gradient centrifugation was used to isolate PBMCs from 10 ml of fresh peripheral blood. Trizol reagent was used to extract the total RNA, and its quality was then checked on an Agilent 2100 Bioanalyzer.

Recombination connected TRBV20-1 to TRBJ2-1; the D gene is not confidently resolved. This clonotype was sampled from an adult woman with Graves' ophthalmopathy. Sequencing was carried out using peripheral blood. Here is the DNA: TGCAGTGCTAGCGGACCTTTGGATGAGCAGTTCTTC. Translation gives CSASGPLDEQFF.